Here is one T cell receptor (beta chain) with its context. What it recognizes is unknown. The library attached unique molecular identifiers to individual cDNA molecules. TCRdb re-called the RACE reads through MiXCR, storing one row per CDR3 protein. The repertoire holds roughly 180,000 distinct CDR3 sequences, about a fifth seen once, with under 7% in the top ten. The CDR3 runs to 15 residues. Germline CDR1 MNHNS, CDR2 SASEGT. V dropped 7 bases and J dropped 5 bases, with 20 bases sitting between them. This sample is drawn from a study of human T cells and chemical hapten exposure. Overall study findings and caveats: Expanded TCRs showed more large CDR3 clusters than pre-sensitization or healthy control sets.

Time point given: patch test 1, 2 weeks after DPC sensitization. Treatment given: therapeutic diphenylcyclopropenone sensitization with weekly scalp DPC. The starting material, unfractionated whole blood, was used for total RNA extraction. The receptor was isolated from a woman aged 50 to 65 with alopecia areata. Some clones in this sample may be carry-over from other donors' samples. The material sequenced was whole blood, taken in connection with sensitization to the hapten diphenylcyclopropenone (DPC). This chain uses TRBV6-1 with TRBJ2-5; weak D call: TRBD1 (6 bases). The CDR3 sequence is CASIRDIGGRETQYF. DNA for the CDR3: TGTGCCAGCATAAGGGACATCGGCGGCAGGGAGACCCAGTACTTC.